What follows are 21 T cell receptor beta chains derived from one specimen sequenced in a study of T cells in narcolepsy. Only in-frame clones appear in the TCRdb table, and some are missing; sequencing was by immunoSEQ multiplex PCR. This table holds tens of thousands of clones, 65% to 90% found once. Sequenced: CD45RA- memory CD4+ T cells from PBMCs. The receptors were sampled from a human donor with narcolepsy.

The CDR3 loop is CASSLDSRQIPFEQFF. CDR3 nucleotide sequence: TGTGCCAGCAGCTTAGATTCACGGCAGATCCCATTTGAGCAGTTCTTC. This chain uses TRBV11-2 with TRBJ2-1; D remains ambiguous. This CDR3 has 16 amino acids. Germline V gene lookup returns CDR1 SGHAT and CDR2 FQNNGV. V was cut by 0 bases and J by 9 bases, with 18 bases left in between. The variable domain in full, completed from reference TRBV11-2 and TRBJ2-1, reads EAGVAQSPRYKIIEKRQSVAFWCNPISGHATLYWYQQILGQGPKLLIQFQNNGVVDDSQLPKDRFSAERLKGVDSTLKIQPAKLEDSAVYLCASSLDSRQIPFEQFFGPGTRLTVL.

The chain links TRBV5-6 to TRBJ2-1; 10 nucleotides align to TRBD1. This CDR3 has 15 residues. Germline CDR1 SGHDT, CDR2 YYEEEE. Trimming removed 2 bases from V and 6 bases from J; junction bases left unmatched: 5. The CDR3 DNA follows: TGTGCCAGCAGCTTTCCGGGACAGGGGACCAATGAGCAGTTCTTC. It encodes CASSFPGQGTNEQFF.

The chain carries TRBV6-5 and TRBJ2-7; 12 bases are shared with TRBD2. CDR3 length: 15 residues. Germline V gene sequence: CDR1 MNHEY, CDR2 SVGAGI. J lost 7 bases, V lost 0 bases, and 4 bases had no gene match. CDR3 nucleotides: TGTGCCAGCAGTTACTCGGGACTAGCGGGCGGGGAGCAGTACTTC. It translates to CASSYSGLAGGEQYF.

V is TRBV7-8 and J is TRBJ2-1; 9 nucleotides align to TRBD1. CDR1 and CDR2 (germline): SGHVS, FQNEAQ. Trimming removed 4 bases from V and 0 bases from J; junction bases left unmatched: 1. CDR3 length: 15 residues. The CDR3 nucleotides are TGTGCCAGCAGCTCGGGACAGGGCTCCTACAATGAGCAGTTCTTC. It specifies CASSSGQGSYNEQFF.

V gene TRBV13 combines with J gene TRBJ2-2; the D is unclear. CDR1 PRHDT and CDR2 FYEKMQ come from the germline V gene (reference sequence). V shed 0 bases and J shed 1 base, with 6 bases lying between them. The CDR3 sequence is 15 residues long. The CDR3 nucleotides are TGTGCCAGCAGCTTAGGGCAGTTGAACACCGGGGAGCTGTTTTTT. Translating gives CASSLGQLNTGELFF.

V gene TRBV30 combines with J gene TRBJ1-6, with D possibly matching TRBD1 (5 bases). Deletions cut 5 bases from V and 12 bases from J, with 11 bases between. The CDR3 runs 11 residues. Germline V gene data show CDR1 as GTSNPN and CDR2 as SVGIG (reference sequence). The DNA for the CDR3 is TGTGCCTGGGGGCCTCAGGGACCCCTCCACTTT. Amino acids: CAWGPQGPLHF.

This clone has a single count. As DNA, the CDR3 is TGTGCCAGCAGTTACACCCGGGACCACAATCAGCCCCAGCATTTT. Translating it yields CASSYTRDHNQPQHF. J is TRBJ1-5 and V is TRBV6-5; D might be TRBD1 (5 bases). V lost 2 bases, J lost 3 bases, and 11 bases lay in between. CDR1 is MNHEY and CDR2 is SVGAGI in the germline V gene. This CDR3 has 15 residues.

This clone was counted once. The genes are TRBV6-6 and TRBJ1-5, with a tentative D call TRBD1 (5 bases). CDR1 MNHNY and CDR2 SVGAGI come from the germline V gene (reference sequence). Trimming stripped 4 bases from V and 6 bases from J, with 13 bases between. This CDR3 comprises 14 residues. The chain's CDR3 is CASSWGREGQPQHF. Written as DNA, the CDR3 is TGTGCCAGCAGTTGGGGCCGTGAGGGTCAGCCCCAGCATTTT.

The chain is built from TRBV2 and TRBJ2-5; 9 bases align to TRBD2. The V gene end was trimmed by 6 bases and the J gene end by 2 bases; junction bases not matched to a gene: 10. This CDR3 has 16 amino acids. Germline loops: CDR1 SNHLY, CDR2 FYNNEI. DNA of the CDR3: TGTGCCAGCAGCCCCGAGAGGGCGGGGGGGCAAGAGACCCAGTACTTC. This sequence encodes CASSPERAGGQETQYF.

This clone appeared a single time. J is TRBJ2-1 and V is TRBV5-4, with D unclear. Germline values: CDR1 SGHNT, CDR2 YYREEE (reference sequence). CDR3 length: 13 residues. V lost 2 bases and J 3 bases, leaving 6 bases between the germline ends. The CDR3 region has the DNA TGTGCCAGCAGCTTTACAGACTACAATGAGCAGTTCTTC. Translating it yields CASSFTDYNEQFF.

The J gene is TRBJ2-4, the V gene TRBV2, with a tentative D call TRBD1 (5 bases). Between the trimmed V and J ends, which lost 6 bases and 0 bases, there was a span of 6 bases. The germline V gene encodes CDR1 SNHLY and CDR2 FYNNEI. The CDR3 covers 13 residues. The CDR3, as DNA: TGTGCCAGCAGGGGGCAAGCCAAAAACATTCAGTACTTC. The encoded protein is CASRGQAKNIQYF.

The table lists this clone with a few counts. J is TRBJ2-7 and V is TRBV18; tentatively, D is TRBD2 (5 bases). Trimming cost V 3 bases and J 4 bases, with 16 bases left between them. The CDR3 runs to 15 residues. CDR1 is KGHSH, CDR2 LQKENI, per germline. The CDR3 nucleotides are TGTGCCAGCTCACCGCCCCGGGGTTCCTCGTACGAGCAGTACTTC. This codes for CASSPPRGSSYEQYF.

The rearrangement joins TRBV28 to TRBJ2-6; 12 nucleotides agree with TRBD1. V shed 4 bases and J 3 bases; nucleotides not matched to a gene: 4. CDR1 is MDHEN and CDR2 is SYDVKM in the germline V gene. The CDR3 spans 17 residues. CDR3 amino acids: CASSSRDRGLGANVLTF. The CDR3 bases are TGTGCCAGCAGTTCCCGGGACAGGGGGCTTGGGGCCAACGTCCTGACTTTC.

The chain has TRBV28 and TRBJ1-2, with 7 bases fitting TRBD1. The V gene's germline CDR1 is MDHEN and CDR2 SYDVKM. J gave up 4 bases and V 7 bases, and 9 bases lay outside the gene matches. This CDR3 is built from 14 residues. The CDR3 region is CASIEGAAGYGYTF. The CDR3 DNA follows: TGTGCCAGCATTGAGGGGGCGGCGGGCTATGGCTACACCTTC.

The chain employs TRBV2 and TRBJ2-1; 7 bases line up with TRBD2. Per germline, CDR1 SNHLY and CDR2 FYNNEI. The trim removed 4 bases at V and 2 bases at J, leaving 8 bases unmatched. The CDR3 has 16 residues. In DNA form, the CDR3 reads TGTGCCAGCAGTGGGGGGTGGCGGGAGACCTACAATGAGCAGTTCTTC. Its protein product is CASSGGWRETYNEQFF.

The chain employs TRBV5-4 and TRBJ1-2; possibly TRBD1 for D (6 bases). The germline V and J ends were trimmed by 4 bases and 1 base, with 11 bases remaining between them. Germline CDR1 reads SGHNT; CDR2 reads YYREEE (reference sequence). The CDR3 has 14 amino acids. CDR3 in DNA: TGTGCCAGCAGCCCCAGGACAGTTAACTATGGCTACACCTTC. This gives the protein CASSPRTVNYGYTF. The full variable domain, completed using reference TRBV5-4 and TRBJ1-2, is ETGVTQSPTHLIKTRGQQVTLRCSSQSGHNTVSWYQQALGQGPQFIFQYYREEENGRGNFPPRFSGLQFPNYSSELNVNALELDDSALYLCASSPRTVNYGYTFGSGTRLTVV.

With respect to this clone: The sample has other DNA sequences that encode this CDR3 too. The rearrangement uses TRBV15 and TRBJ2-3, with D perhaps TRBD2 (5 bases). Trimming removed 1 base at V and 3 bases at J, with 5 bases between. Germline lookup yields CDR1 LNHNV and CDR2 YYDKDF (reference sequence). This CDR3 is built from 13 residues. The CDR3 protein is CATSRGGTDTQYF. The CDR3 DNA reads as TGTGCCACCAGCAGAGGAGGGACAGATACGCAGTATTTT.

V and J are TRBV7-6 and TRBJ2-5; D gene unclear. This CDR3 spans 13 amino acids. Germline V CDR1 and CDR2: SGHVS, FNYEAQ. The V and J ends lost 2 bases and 4 bases respectively, with 8 bases between them. The CDR3 is CASSLSLGETQYF. The CDR3 DNA sequence: TGTGCCAGCAGCTTAAGCCTGGGAGAGACCCAGTACTTC.

The rearrangement links TRBV28 to TRBJ2-1; tentatively, D is TRBD2 (5 bases). The CDR3 runs to 11 residues. Germline V gene data show CDR1 as MDHEN and CDR2 as SYDVKM. V shed 3 bases and J shed 10 bases, with 7 bases lying between them. CDR3 sequence: CASSFEGEQFF. DNA of the CDR3: TGTGCCAGCAGTTTTGAGGGCGAGCAGTTCTTC.

J is TRBJ1-3 and V is TRBV19, with 7 bases matching TRBD1. CDR1 and CDR2 from the germline V gene are LNHDA and SQIVND (reference sequence). The CDR3 runs 16 residues. V lost 4 bases, J lost 7 bases, and 13 bases stayed unmatched. CDR3 amino acids: CASSTIRDSFGNTIYF. The CDR3 DNA is TGTGCCAGTAGTACCATCCGGGACAGCTTTGGGAACACCATATATTTT.

This chain links TRBV5-5 with TRBJ1-5, with D uncertain. CDR3 length: 14 residues. V was shortened by 5 bases and J by 2 bases, with 11 bases between the two germline ends. Germline V gene lookup returns CDR1 SGHKS and CDR2 YYEKEE (reference sequence). As DNA, the CDR3 is TGTGCCAGCAGAAAAGAAACGGGCAATCAGCCCCAGCATTTT. Amino acid sequence: CASRKETGNQPQHF.